This is a list of T cell receptor beta chains from one sample in a study of blood T cell repertoires in COVID-19. Profiling relied on immunoSEQ multiplex PCR, and the TCRdb table lists in-frame clones only, not all of them. The sample lists 250,000 to 300,000 clones, about nine tenths occurring once. Input material: peripheral blood. The source is a woman aged 30 to 39 with active or convalescent COVID-19. CDR3s include the opening cysteine and the closing phenylalanine or tryptophan. The D gene is left open where the match is weak. Clone size, where shown, is once, few, many, or a class for clones that have expanded.

J | V | size | D | DNA | CDR3
TRBJ2-2 | TRBV19 | NA | TRBD2 | TGTGCCAGTAGTATTACTAGCGTAGGCACCGGGGAGCTGTTTTTT | CASSITSVGTGELFF
TRBJ2-6 | TRBV5-1 | NA | NA | TGCGCCAGTCAGGGGTCCCTTACCTCTGGGGCCAACGTCCTGACTTTC | CASQGSLTSGANVLTF
TRBJ1-3 | TRBV6-1 | NA | NA | TGTGCCAGCAGTGAACTTGGAAACACCATATATTTT | CASSELGNTIYF
TRBJ1-2 | TRBV5-4 | NA | NA | TGTGCCAGCAGCTCTCAAACGGGGAACTATGGCTACACCTTC | CASSSQTGNYGYTF
TRBJ2-3 | TRBV9 | NA | TRBD2 | TGTGCCAGCAGCCCACCTGTAATAGCGGGGGGGGCAGATACGCAGTATTTT | CASSPPVIAGGADTQYF
TRBJ1-6 | TRBV5-4 | few | TRBD1 | TGTGCCAGCAGCTTGTCCGGGACAGGGAATGGGTCACCCCTCCACTTT | CASSLSGTGNGSPLHF
TRBJ2-3 | TRBV15 | NA | NA | TGTGCCACCAGCAGAGATTTCGCGCCGGGCACAGATACGCAGTATTTT | CATSRDFAPGTDTQYF
TRBJ2-3 | TRBV7-2 | NA | TRBD2 | TGTGCCAGCAGCCCCGTAGCGGGGTTAGATACGCAGTATTTT | CASSPVAGLDTQYF
TRBJ1-2 | TRBV5-3 | many | NA | TGTGCCAGAAGGCGACGCCAGGGGCCTAACTATGGCTACACCTTC | CARRRRQGPNYGYTF
TRBJ2-7 | TRBV10-1 | NA | NA | TGCGCCAGCACCTCCCTGGGGGGTACGTCCTACGAGCAGTACTTC | CASTSLGGTSYEQYF
TRBJ1-5 | TRBV6-2/TRBV6-3 | NA | TRBD1 | TGTGCCAGCAGTCACGGTGGACAGGGGGCTCAGCCCCAGCATTTT | CASSHGGQGAQPQHF
TRBJ2-1 | TRBV24-1 | NA | NA | TGTGCCACCAGTGCCACAGGGTTTCCTTACAATGAGCAGTTCTTC | CATSATGFPYNEQFF
TRBJ1-6 | TRBV4-3 | NA | TRBD1 | TGCGCCAGCAGCCAAGGTTTCAAGGACAGGAAAAGGGATAATTCACCCCTCCACTTT | CASSQGFKDRKRDNSPLHF
TRBJ1-2 | TRBV6-2/TRBV6-3 | NA | NA | TGTGCCAGCAGTTACGGGGGGACGTATGGCTACACCTTC | CASSYGGTYGYTF
TRBJ2-1 | TRBV6-5 | NA | TRBD2 | TGTGCCAGCAGTCCCTTAGCGGGGGTCCTCAATGAGCAGTTCTTC | CASSPLAGVLNEQFF
TRBJ1-6 | TRBV3-1/TRBV3-2 | NA | NA | TGTGCCAGCAGCCAAGAGGGAGGGGACAACAATTCACCCCTCCACTTT | CASSQEGGDNNSPLHF
TRBJ1-1 | TRBV10-3 | NA | NA | TGTGCCATCAGTGACAGGGAAGACACTGAAGCTTTCTTT | CAISDREDTEAFF
TRBJ2-1 | TRBV6-5 | NA | TRBD1 | TGTGCCAGCAAACCGGGACAGGGGGCAGTTGAGCAGTTCTTC | CASKPGQGAVEQFF
TRBJ1-5 | TRBV2 | NA | NA | TGTGCCAGCAGTGAAGCGGGTTTCCCGGGTGTTAGCAATCAGCCCCAGCATTTT | CASSEAGFPGVSNQPQHF
TRBJ1-1 | TRBV29-1 | NA | TRBD1 | TGCAGCGTTGAAGATCGAACAGGGGTTTGGACTGAAGCTTTCTTT | CSVEDRTGVWTEAFF
TRBJ2-3 | TRBV27 | NA | NA | TGTGCCAGCACGGCTAGGGGGGGCGGATATGTCTCAGATACGCAGTATTTT | CASTARGGGYVSDTQYF
TRBJ1-1 | TRBV2 | NA | TRBD1 | TGTGCCAGCAGTGGGACAGGGATTCATGCTTTCTTT | CASSGTGIHAFF
TRBJ1-2 | TRBV24-1 | NA | NA | TGTGCCACCAGTGATAGGGGGTTTGTCTATGGCTACACCTTC | CATSDRGFVYGYTF
TRBJ2-1 | TRBV28 | NA | NA | TGTGCCAGCAGATATAGCCAGGGTGGCCTAGCGCCGAATGAGCAGTTCTTC | CASRYSQGGLAPNEQFF
TRBJ2-5 | TRBV6-6 | NA | NA | TGTGCCAGCTTCAATGTTGTTGAGACCCAGTACTTC | CASFNVVETQYF
TRBJ2-1 | TRBV9 | NA | TRBD1 | TGTGCCAGCAGCGTAGAGGGTTGGGGACAGGGGTTGAATGAGCAGTTCTTC | CASSVEGWGQGLNEQFF
TRBJ1-6 | TRBV7-8 | NA | NA | TGTGCCAGCAGCCGCCGAGGGGGAAATTCACCCCTCCACTTT | CASSRRGGNSPLHF
TRBJ2-7 | TRBV21-1 | NA | NA | TGTGCCAGCAGCGACCAGCAACAGGGGGACGAGCAGTACTTC | CASSDQQQGDEQYF
TRBJ2-1 | TRBV7-3 | NA | NA | TGTGCCAGCAGCTTTAGCGGAGCGACATACAATGAGCAGTTCTTC | CASSFSGATYNEQFF
TRBJ2-3 | TRBV10-3 | NA | TRBD2 | TGTGCCATCGCTAGCGGAGACACAGATACGCAGTATTTT | CAIASGDTDTQYF
TRBJ1-1 | TRBV15 | NA | NA | TGTGCCACCAGCAGACCCAGGGACTTTCCGAACACTGAAGCTTTCTTT | CATSRPRDFPNTEAFF
TRBJ2-1 | TRBV4-2 | NA | TRBD2 | TGTGCCAGCAGCCGCTCGGGGGGGGCAAACAACAATGAGCAGTTCTTC | CASSRSGGANNNEQFF
TRBJ1-1 | TRBV4-3 | NA | NA | TGCGCCAGCAGCCAAAGAATGGGGGCCGGAACTGAAGCTTTCTTT | CASSQRMGAGTEAFF
TRBJ1-1 | TRBV7-2 | NA | NA | TGTGCCAGCAGCTTATACAGGCACTATGAAGCTTTCTTT | CASSLYRHYEAFF
TRBJ1-5 | TRBV6-2/TRBV6-3 | NA | TRBD1 | TGTGCCAGCAGTGCCTTCCGGACAGGGTTGCGACAGCCCCAGCATTTT | CASSAFRTGLRQPQHF
TRBJ1-5 | TRBV5-1 | NA | NA | TGCGCCAAGGAGGGCGCGCATTTT | CAKEGAHF